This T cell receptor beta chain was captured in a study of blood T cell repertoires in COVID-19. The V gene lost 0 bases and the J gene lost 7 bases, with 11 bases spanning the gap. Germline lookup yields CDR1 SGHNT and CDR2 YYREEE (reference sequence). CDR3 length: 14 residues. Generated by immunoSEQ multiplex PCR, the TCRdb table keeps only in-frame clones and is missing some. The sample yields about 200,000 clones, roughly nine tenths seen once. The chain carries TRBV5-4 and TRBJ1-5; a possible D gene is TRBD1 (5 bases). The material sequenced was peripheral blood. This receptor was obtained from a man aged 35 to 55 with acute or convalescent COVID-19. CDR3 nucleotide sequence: TGTGCCAGCAGCTTGGGTGGGGGGGACCAGCCCCAGCATTTT. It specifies CASSLGGGDQPQHF.